Included here is one TCR beta chain sequence, with context. The sample belongs to a study of identifying expanded T cells in peripheral blood. Assay: immunoSEQ multiplex PCR; the TCRdb copy retains only in-frame clones and omits some. Here the sample spans around 120,000 clones, roughly 91% being singletons. Trimming removed 7 bases from V and 6 bases from J; junction bases left unmatched: 10. Germline V CDR1 and CDR2: MDHEN, SYDVKM. There are 14 residues in the CDR3. Sequences were obtained from blood. The rearrangement joins TRBV28 to TRBJ2-7; 9 bases fit TRBD2. This sequence originates from a person aged 18 to 70 in good health. The DNA of the CDR3 is TGTGCCAGCACCGCAGCGGGGGGCAGCCCCGAGCAGTACTTC. Its translation is CASTAAGGSPEQYF. Using reference TRBV28 and TRBJ2-7 for the parts outside the CDR3, the full variable domain is DVKVTQSSRYLVKRTGEKVFLECVQDMDHENMFWYRQDPGLGLRLIYFSYDVKMKEKGDIPEGYSVSREKKERFSLILESASTNQTSMYLCASTAAGGSPEQYFGPGTRLTVT.